A single sample is the source of the 10 T cell receptor beta chains below, sequenced in a study of shared T cell receptors in the human thymus. This table comes from immunoSEQ multiplex PCR, and its TCRdb copy is limited to in-frame clones, with some not included. Among hundreds of thousands of clones, approximately 88% were seen once, and the ten largest hold 0.0095% to 0.011%. In addition, the sample was reused for a study of human thymus T cells.

The sequencing input was thymocytes. The receptors were gathered from a boy under two years old with a congenital heart defect.

The chain has TRBV28 and TRBJ2-5; 12 positions agree with TRBD1. V dropped 5 bases and J dropped 5; count of bases not matched to a gene: 3. This CDR3 is built from 14 residues. The germline V gene has CDR1 MDHEN and CDR2 SYDVKM. The CDR3 nucleotides read TGTGCCAGCAGTGGGGACAGGGGGCTGGAGACCCAGTACTTC. It yields the protein CASSGDRGLETQYF.

Points on this clone: The sample holds other DNA sequences that translate to the same CDR3. The CDR3 DNA follows: TGTGCCTGGAGTCGACTAGCGGGAGTCACAGATACGCAGTATTTT. This encodes CAWSRLAGVTDTQYF. The chain uses TRBV30 and TRBJ2-3; 12 bases line up with TRBD2. The CDR3 consists of 15 residues. With V trimmed by 2 bases and J by 2 bases, 2 bases remained unmatched. CDR1 and CDR2 (germline): GTSNPN, SVGIG (reference sequence).

The rearrangement joins TRBV28 to TRBJ2-5, with D tentatively TRBD1 (5 bases). Trimming pared 7 bases from V and 5 bases from J, leaving 14 bases between. CDR3 length: 13 residues. Germline CDR1 MDHEN, CDR2 SYDVKM. CDR3 sequence: CASKVQGAETQYF. CDR3 DNA: TGTGCCAGCAAGGTTCAGGGCGCGGAGACCCAGTACTTC. The full variable domain, in which reference TRBV28 and TRBJ2-5 provide the parts outside the CDR3, is DVKVTQSSRYLVKRTGEKVFLECVQDMDHENMFWYRQDPGLGLRLIYFSYDVKMKEKGDIPEGYSVSREKKERFSLILESASTNQTSMYLCASKVQGAETQYFGPGTRLLVL.

The chain employs TRBV6-1 and TRBJ2-7; a weak D match, TRBD1 (5 bases). V dropped 2 bases and J dropped 13 bases, with 12 bases sitting between them. This CDR3 is built from 11 residues. CDR1 is MNHNS, CDR2 SASEGT, per germline. The CDR3 bases are TGTGCCAGCAGTGAACCCCAGGGATTATACTTC. Its protein product is CASSEPQGLYF.

The V and J genes are TRBV9 and TRBJ1-4; tentatively, D is TRBD1 (6 bases). The CDR3 spans 16 residues. Trimming cost V 4 bases and J 7 bases, with 20 bases left between them. CDR1 and CDR2 (germline): SGDLS, YYNGEE. The CDR3 spells CASSPSPDRLGEKLFF. In DNA form, the CDR3 reads TGTGCCAGCAGCCCCAGCCCCGACAGGTTGGGTGAAAAACTGTTTTTT.

The chain couples TRBV4-3 to TRBJ1-2; D is possibly TRBD1 (5 bases). This CDR3 spans 13 amino acids. Trimming shortened V by 3 bases and J by 2 bases, and 7 bases separated the two germline ends. The germline CDR1 and CDR2 sequences are LGHNA and YSLEER. The CDR3 bases are TGCGCCAGCAGCCACAGGGAAAACTATGGCTACACCTTC. This sequence encodes CASSHRENYGYTF.

This chain links TRBV6-5 with TRBJ2-7; perhaps TRBD2 as D (5 bases). V dropped 6 bases and J dropped 3 bases, with 15 bases sitting between them. The CDR3 is made up of 14 amino acids. Germline V lookup: CDR1 MNHEY, CDR2 SVGAGI. In DNA, the CDR3 is TGTGCCAGCAGCGTGACTATACCTGACTACGAGCAGTACTTC. This gives the protein CASSVTIPDYEQYF.

In its sample, this clone was seen once. V is TRBV15 and J is TRBJ2-1; possible D gene TRBD2, 5 bases. The CDR3 sequence is 16 residues long. V was clipped by 0 bases and J by 6 bases, with 15 bases between them. In germline, CDR1 is LNHNV, CDR2 YYDKDF (reference sequence). Written as DNA, the CDR3 is TGTGCCACCAGCAGAGATCTTGGGAGAATGGCCAATGAGCAGTTCTTC. Its translation is CATSRDLGRMANEQFF.

This chain connects TRBV27 to TRBJ2-2, with 11 bases identical to TRBD1. The CDR3 consists of 15 residues. Germline CDR1 MNHEY, CDR2 SMNVEV (reference sequence). V lost 5 bases to trimming and J lost 4 bases; unmatched junction nucleotides: 3. This CDR3 is CASSKDRGLTGELFF. The CDR3 nucleotides are TGTGCCAGCAGTAAGGACAGGGGGCTCACCGGGGAGCTGTTTTTT.

This chain links TRBV25-1 with TRBJ2-2; D is possibly TRBD2 (6 bases). Between the trimmed V and J ends, which lost 6 bases and 0 bases, there was a span of 17 bases. Germline CDR1 MGHDK, CDR2 SYGVNS. This CDR3 is 17 amino acids long. The CDR3 is CASSRMGLPTNTGELFF. In DNA form, the CDR3 reads TGTGCCAGCAGCCGGATGGGACTGCCAACGAACACCGGGGAGCTGTTTTTT.